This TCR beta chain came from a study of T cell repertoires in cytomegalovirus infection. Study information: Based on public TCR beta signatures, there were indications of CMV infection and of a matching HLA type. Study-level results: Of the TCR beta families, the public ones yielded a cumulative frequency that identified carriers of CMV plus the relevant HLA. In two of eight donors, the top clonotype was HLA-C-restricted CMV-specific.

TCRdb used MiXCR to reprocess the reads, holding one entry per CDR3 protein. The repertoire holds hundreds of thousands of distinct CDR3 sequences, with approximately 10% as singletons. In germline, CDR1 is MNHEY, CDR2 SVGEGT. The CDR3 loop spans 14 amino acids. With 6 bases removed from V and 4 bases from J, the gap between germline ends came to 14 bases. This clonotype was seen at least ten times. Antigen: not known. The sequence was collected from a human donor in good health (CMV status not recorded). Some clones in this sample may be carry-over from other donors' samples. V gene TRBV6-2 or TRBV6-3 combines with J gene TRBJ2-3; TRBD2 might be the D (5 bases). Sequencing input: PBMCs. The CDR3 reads CASSLASSPDTQYF. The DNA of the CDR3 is TGTGCCAGCAGCTTAGCGAGCTCACCAGATACGCAGTATTTT.